This TCR beta chain was obtained from a study of cytomegalovirus exposure and HLA in healthy donors. In the PCR, 60 Vbeta and 13 Jbeta primers were used. Sequencing was performed with immunoSEQ multiplex PCR; in TCRdb, only in-frame clones are kept and a portion is missing. The table lists about 200,000 clones, about 80% of them singletons. The study, taken as a whole, reports: Associated with cytomegalovirus, according to the listing, were approximately 160 TCR beta chains.

On this clone itself: Its antigen is currently unknown.

J was trimmed by 0 bases and V by 7 bases; bases with no gene match: 6. The CDR3 covers 15 residues. Per germline, CDR1 SNHLY and CDR2 FYNNEI. This TCR derives from a woman between 25 and 40 years old in good health and CMV-seropositive. This chain joins TRBV2 and TRBJ1-5, with 7 bases that match TRBD1. Sample: PBMCs. The CDR3 nucleotides are TGTGCCAGCACTCAACAGGGGTCTAGCAATCAGCCCCAGCATTTT. Protein product: CASTQQGSSNQPQHF.